Sequencing of this T cell receptor (beta chain) was carried out in a study of cytomegalovirus exposure and HLA in healthy donors. Study outcomes and limitations: A classifier reportedly called cytomegalovirus status with high sensitivity and specificity. Later analysis identified a missense DCLRE1C variant that was linked to TCR beta V- and J-gene trimming. Most TCRs appeared rarely, but some public TCRs recurred in many donors.

The V gene lost 5 bases and the J gene lost 4 bases, with 11 bases spanning the gap. The CDR3 covers 13 residues. Germline V CDR1 and CDR2: SGHTA, FQGTGA. As to this clone: Its antigen remains unidentified.

Nominally healthy donors provided the samples, though records likely missed some immune exposures. Primers: 60 Vbeta forward and 13 Jbeta reverse. Profiled with immunoSEQ multiplex PCR; TCRdb holds only in-frame clones, not every one. The table has 120,000 or so clones, more than 60% seen once; the top ten hold about 3.4%. This chain uses TRBV7-3 with TRBJ1-1; D remains unclear. The sample consisted of PBMCs. This sequence originates from a man under 40 in good health and CMV-seronegative. The chain's CDR3 is CASSKIRGTEAFF. The CDR3 DNA reads as TGTGCCAGCAGCAAAATTCGGGGCACTGAAGCTTTCTTT.